This is a list of T cell receptor beta chains from one sample in a study of blood T cell repertoires in COVID-19. Repertoires were generated with immunoSEQ multiplex PCR, while TCRdb's copy carries only in-frame clones and drops some. The sample lists approximately 500,000 clones, 70% to 90% occurring once. Input material: PBMCs or T cells enriched from blood (not recorded which). The receptor set was obtained from a woman in her thirties or forties who had recovered from COVID-19. CDR3s include the opening cysteine and the closing phenylalanine or tryptophan. The D gene is left open where the match is weak. A clone size is listed for some rows: how often the clone was seen (once, few, many), or a class if it is expanded.

v_call	j_call	cdr3_length	d_call	clone_size	cdr3_aa	cdr3_nt
TRBV6-2/TRBV6-3	TRBJ2-7	17	TRBD2	NA	CASSSDILAGDLGEQYF	TGTGCCAGCAGTTCCGACATACTAGCGGGAGATTTGGGCGAGCAGTACTTC
TRBV7-2	TRBJ1-2	14	NA	NA	CASSAGLGYYGYTF	TGTGCCAGCAGCGCCGGACTCGGATACTATGGCTACACCTTC
TRBV7-9	TRBJ2-7	15	NA	NA	CASSLSRGPTYEQYF	TGTGCCAGCAGCTTATCCAGGGGCCCCACCTACGAGCAGTACTTC
TRBV4-1	TRBJ1-1	14	NA	NA	CASSQVLLNTEAFF	TGCGCCAGCAGCCAAGTCCTCCTGAACACTGAAGCTTTCTTT
TRBV6-5	TRBJ2-7	13	NA	NA	CASSSPRWAEQYF	TGTGCCAGCAGTTCCCCTCGCTGGGCGGAGCAGTACTTC
TRBV29-1	TRBJ1-1	13	TRBD1	NA	CSVKGQGKAEAFF	TGCAGCGTGAAAGGACAGGGTAAGGCTGAAGCTTTCTTT
TRBV21-1	TRBJ2-4	16	NA	NA	CASSSDRVAGKNIQYF	TGTGCCAGCAGCTCAGACAGGGTTGCAGGCAAAAACATTCAGTACTTC
TRBV7-2	TRBJ1-1	13	NA	NA	CASSLGGVAEAFF	TGTGCCAGCAGCTTAGGGGGGGTCGCTGAAGCTTTCTTT
TRBV19	TRBJ1-5	17	NA	once	CASSILIGAKGEQPQHF	TGTGCCAGTAGTATACTAATCGGCGCCAAGGGAGAACAGCCCCAGCATTTT
TRBV30	TRBJ1-1	13	NA	NA	CAWTNDRNTEAFF	TGTGCCTGGACCAATGACAGAAACACTGAAGCTTTCTTT
TRBV5-1	TRBJ2-3	14	TRBD2	once	CASSGTSGLDTQYF	TGCGCCAGCAGCGGGACTAGCGGGCTGGATACGCAGTATTTT
TRBV28	TRBJ1-5	15	NA	few	CASSSLLFGNQPQHF	TGTGCCAGCAGTTCCCTCCTGTTCGGCAATCAGCCCCAGCATTTT
TRBV7-8	TRBJ1-1	13	NA	once	CASSLQANTEAFF	TGTGCCAGCAGCCTTCAAGCGAACACTGAAGCTTTCTTT
TRBV7-9	TRBJ1-1	14	NA	NA	CASSLGRGSTEAFF	TGTGCCAGCAGCTTAGGCAGGGGAAGCACTGAAGCTTTCTTT
TRBV5-1	TRBJ1-1	16	TRBD1	NA	CASSPAAGQGDTEAFF	TGCGCCAGCAGCCCTGCGGCCGGACAGGGGGACACTGAAGCTTTCTTT
TRBV19	TRBJ2-3	12	NA	NA	CASSREADTQYF	TGTGCCAGTTCTAGAGAAGCAGATACGCAGTATTTT
TRBV3-1/TRBV3-2	TRBJ1-5	15	TRBD1	NA	CASSQEQGANQPQHF	TGTGCCAGCAGCCAAGAGCAGGGGGCTAATCAGCCCCAGCATTTT
TRBV18	TRBJ2-3	15	TRBD1	NA	CASSPGQGPGDTQYF	TGTGCCAGCTCACCGGGACAGGGACCGGGAGATACGCAGTATTTT
TRBV5-6	TRBJ1-3	14	NA	NA	CASSLTGPGNTIYF	TGTGCCAGCAGCTTAACAGGGCCCGGAAACACCATATATTTT
TRBV19	TRBJ2-1	15	NA	NA	CASSSDGSSYNEQFF	TGTGCCAGTAGTAGCGACGGGAGCTCCTACAATGAGCAGTTCTTC
TRBV14	TRBJ1-2	13	NA	NA	CASSQDRQSGYTF	TGTGCCAGCAGCCAAGATAGACAAAGCGGCTACACCTTC
TRBV11-2	TRBJ2-7	15	NA	NA	CASSLAPPDSYEQYF	TGTGCCAGCAGCTTAGCCCCACCGGACAGCTACGAGCAGTACTTC
TRBV10-2	TRBJ1-2	14	NA	NA	CASSEFPGDYGYTF	TGCGCCAGCAGTGAGTTCCCGGGAGACTATGGCTACACCTTC
TRBV10-3	TRBJ2-3	13	NA	NA	CAMSGASTDTQYF	TGTGCCATGAGCGGAGCTAGCACAGATACGCAGTATTTT
TRBV30	TRBJ1-2	11	TRBD1	NA	CAWSRGQGYTF	TGTGCCTGGAGCAGGGGGCAGGGCTACACCTTC
TRBV7-2	TRBJ1-1	14	NA	NA	CASSPWRGVPEAFF	TGTGCCAGCAGCCCATGGCGGGGAGTCCCTGAAGCTTTCTTT
TRBV5-8	TRBJ2-5	14	NA	NA	CASSHGTNQETQYF	TGTGCCAGCAGCCATGGGACAAATCAAGAGACCCAGTACTTC
TRBV6-5	TRBJ1-2	15	TRBD1	NA	CASRSNRGRPYGYTF	TGTGCCAGCAGGTCAAACAGGGGGCGCCCCTATGGCTACACCTTC
TRBV27	TRBJ2-1	13	TRBD1	NA	CASSLRDRGEQFF	TGTGCCAGCAGTTTAAGGGACAGGGGCGAGCAGTTCTTC
TRBV19	TRBJ1-3	13	NA	NA	CASMASGGNTIYF	TGTGCCAGTATGGCCTCGGGAGGAAACACCATATATTTT
TRBV3-1/TRBV3-2	TRBJ2-7	13	NA	NA	CASSRDSTYEQYF	TGTGCCAGCAGCCGGGACTCAACCTACGAGCAGTACTTC
TRBV12-3/TRBV12-4	TRBJ2-7	13	NA	once	CASSPLVGGEQYF	TGTGCCAGCAGTCCCCTCGTCGGGGGCGAGCAGTACTTC
TRBV25-1	TRBJ2-7	13	NA	NA	CASSLDSSYEQYF	TGTGCCAGCAGCCTGGACAGCTCCTACGAGCAGTACTTC
TRBV7-9	TRBJ1-5	14	NA	NA	CASSLQGSNQPQHF	TGTGCCAGCAGCTTACAGGGTAGCAATCAGCCCCAGCATTTT
TRBV11-3	TRBJ2-7	17	TRBD2	NA	CASSLGGGVGFSYEQYF	TGTGCCAGCAGCCTCGGGGGAGGGGTAGGTTTCTCCTACGAGCAGTACTTC
TRBV12-5	TRBJ1-1	18	NA	once	CASAETGGLLNKNTEAFF	TGTGCTAGTGCGGAGACCGGGGGACTCCTAAACAAGAACACTGAAGCTTTCTTT
TRBV7-9	TRBJ1-3	15	TRBD1	NA	CASSSDRANGNTIYF	TGTGCCAGCAGCTCGGACAGGGCGAATGGAAACACCATATATTTT
TRBV2	TRBJ2-7	15	TRBD1	NA	CASSLGQGSGYEQYF	TGTGCCAGCAGCCTCGGACAGGGATCTGGCTACGAGCAGTACTTC
TRBV7-9	TRBJ2-2	15	TRBD1	NA	CASSSSGQPTGELFF	TGTGCCAGCAGCTCCTCGGGACAGCCCACCGGGGAGCTGTTTTTT
TRBV10-1	TRBJ1-1	13	NA	NA	CASSLQGNTEAFF	TGCGCCAGCAGTTTACAGGGGAACACTGAAGCTTTCTTT
TRBV4-1	TRBJ2-2	16	NA	once	CASSQDDSINTGELFF	TGCGCCAGCAGCCAAGATGACAGTATCAACACCGGGGAGCTGTTTTTT
TRBV11-2	TRBJ2-1	14	TRBD1	NA	CASSLVQGAGEQFF	TGTGCCAGCAGCTTAGTACAGGGGGCGGGTGAGCAGTTCTTC
TRBV4-3	TRBJ1-5	14	TRBD1	NA	CASSQEPTGQPQHF	TGCGCCAGCAGCCAAGAACCGACAGGGCAGCCCCAGCATTTT
TRBV27	TRBJ2-1	13	TRBD2	NA	CASSFGGYNEQFF	TGTGCCAGCAGTTTCGGGGGGTACAATGAGCAGTTCTTC
TRBV10-3	TRBJ2-1	13	NA	once	CAIRGQIYNEQFF	TGTGCCATCAGGGGGCAGATCTACAATGAGCAGTTCTTC
TRBV7-2	TRBJ1-2	15	TRBD1	NA	CASSPRQGWNYGYTF	TGTGCCAGCAGCCCCCGACAGGGATGGAACTATGGCTACACCTTC
TRBV24-1	TRBJ2-1	14	NA	NA	CATSDLALVGEQFF	TGTGCCACCAGTGATTTGGCCCTAGTCGGGGAGCAGTTCTTC
TRBV4-3	TRBJ2-1	15	NA	NA	CASRVKGGAYNEQFF	TGCGCCAGCAGGGTTAAGGGAGGCGCCTACAATGAGCAGTTCTTC
TRBV14	TRBJ1-6	15	TRBD1	NA	CASSQDGQANSPLHF	TGTGCCAGCAGCCAAGATGGACAGGCTAATTCACCCCTCCACTTT
TRBV3-1/TRBV3-2	TRBJ2-7	14	NA	NA	CASSPGGPPSQQYF	TGTGCCAGCAGCCCAGGAGGGCCCCCCTCCCAGCAGTACTTC
TRBV10-2	TRBJ1-2	14	TRBD1	NA	CASSLDRPDYGYTF	TGCGCCAGCAGTTTGGACAGGCCAGACTATGGCTACACCTTC
TRBV29-1	TRBJ1-1	13	TRBD1	NA	CSVVPQGVGEAFF	TGCAGCGTTGTCCCACAGGGGGTGGGTGAAGCTTTCTTT
TRBV20-1	TRBJ2-1	14	NA	NA	CSASLSGPYNEQFF	TGCAGTGCTAGTCTCAGCGGGCCATACAATGAGCAGTTCTTC
TRBV4-2	TRBJ2-7	15	TRBD2	NA	CASSQEVSGRNEQYF	TGTGCCAGCAGCCAAGAGGTAAGCGGGAGAAACGAGCAGTACTTC
TRBV2	TRBJ2-3	16	NA	NA	CASSEALVSSTDTQYF	TGTGCCAGCAGTGAGGCACTAGTATCGAGCACAGATACGCAGTATTTT